In this sample, the clone carrying this TCR beta chain turned up many times. This entry comes from a study of identical twins. CDR3 length equals 15 residues. Germline values: CDR1 MNHEY, CDR2 SMNVEV (reference sequence). Trimming shortened V by 3 bases and J by 4 bases, and 14 bases separated the two germline ends. TCRdb itself ran the 5' RACE reads through MiXCR, one entry per CDR3 protein. The sample contains 200,000 to 300,000 distinct CDR3 sequences, 6% to 8.5% of which appear only once. A further study also used this sample, focusing on yellow fever vaccine responses in identical twins.

This sequence originates from a woman aged 18 to 35 in good health. The V and J genes are TRBV27 and TRBJ2-3, with D perhaps matching TRBD1 or TRBD2 (5 bases each). The sample comprised CD8+ T cells sorted from blood. Here the CDR3 reads CASSFEGLWADTQYF. Written as DNA, the CDR3 is TGTGCCAGCAGTTTTGAGGGGTTGTGGGCAGATACGCAGTATTTT.